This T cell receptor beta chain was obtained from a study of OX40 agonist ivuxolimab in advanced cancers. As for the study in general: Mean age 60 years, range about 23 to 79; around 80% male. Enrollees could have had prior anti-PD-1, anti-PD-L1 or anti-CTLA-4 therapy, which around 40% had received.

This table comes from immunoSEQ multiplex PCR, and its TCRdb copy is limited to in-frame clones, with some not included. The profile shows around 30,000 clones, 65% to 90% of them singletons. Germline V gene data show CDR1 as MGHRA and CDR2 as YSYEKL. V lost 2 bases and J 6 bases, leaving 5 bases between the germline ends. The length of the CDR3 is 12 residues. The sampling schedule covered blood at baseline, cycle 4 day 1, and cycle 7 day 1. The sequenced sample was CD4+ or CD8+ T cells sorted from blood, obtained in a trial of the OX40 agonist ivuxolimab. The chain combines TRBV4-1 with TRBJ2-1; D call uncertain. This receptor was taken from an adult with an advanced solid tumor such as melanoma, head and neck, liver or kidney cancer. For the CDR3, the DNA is TGCGCCAGCAGCCAACGCTCCAATGAGCAGTTCTTC. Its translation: CASSQRSNEQFF.